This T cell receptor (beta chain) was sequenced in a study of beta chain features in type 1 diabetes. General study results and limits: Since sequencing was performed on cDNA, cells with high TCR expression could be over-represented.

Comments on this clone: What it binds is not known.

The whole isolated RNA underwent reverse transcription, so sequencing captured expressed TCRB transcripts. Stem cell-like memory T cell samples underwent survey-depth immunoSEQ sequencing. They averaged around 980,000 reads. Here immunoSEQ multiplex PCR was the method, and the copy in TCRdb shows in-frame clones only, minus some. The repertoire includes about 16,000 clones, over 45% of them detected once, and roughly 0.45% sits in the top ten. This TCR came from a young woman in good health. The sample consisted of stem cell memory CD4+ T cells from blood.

CDR3 sequence reads: CASSPPRGDKNIQYF. In nucleotides, the CDR3 is TGTGCCAGCAGCCCCCCCAGGGGGGACAAAAACATTCAGTACTTC. V usage is TRBV7-9 and J usage is TRBJ2-4; possibly TRBD1 for D (7 bases). With 5 bases removed from V and 3 bases from J, the gap between germline ends came to 14 bases. Germline CDR1 reads SEHNR; CDR2 reads FQNEAQ (reference sequence). This CDR3 has 15 residues.